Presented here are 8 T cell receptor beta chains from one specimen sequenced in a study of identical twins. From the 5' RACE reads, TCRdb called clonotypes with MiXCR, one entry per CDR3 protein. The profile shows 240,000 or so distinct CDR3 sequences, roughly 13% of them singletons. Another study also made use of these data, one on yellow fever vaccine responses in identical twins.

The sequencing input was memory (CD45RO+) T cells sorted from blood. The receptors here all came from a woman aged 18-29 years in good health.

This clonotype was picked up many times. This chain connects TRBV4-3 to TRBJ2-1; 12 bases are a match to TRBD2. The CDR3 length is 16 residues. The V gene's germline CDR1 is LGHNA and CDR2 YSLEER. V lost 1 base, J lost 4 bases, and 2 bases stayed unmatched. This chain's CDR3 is CASSQGTSGDYNEQFF. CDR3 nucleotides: TGCGCCAGCAGCCAAGGGACTAGCGGGGATTACAATGAGCAGTTCTTC.

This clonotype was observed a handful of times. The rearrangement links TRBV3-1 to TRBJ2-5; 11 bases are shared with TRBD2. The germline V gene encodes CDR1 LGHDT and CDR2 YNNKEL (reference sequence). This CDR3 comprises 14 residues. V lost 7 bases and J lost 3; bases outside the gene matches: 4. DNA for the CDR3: TGTGCCAGCACTAAACTAGCGGGGGAAGAGACCCAGTACTTC. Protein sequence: CASTKLAGEETQYF.

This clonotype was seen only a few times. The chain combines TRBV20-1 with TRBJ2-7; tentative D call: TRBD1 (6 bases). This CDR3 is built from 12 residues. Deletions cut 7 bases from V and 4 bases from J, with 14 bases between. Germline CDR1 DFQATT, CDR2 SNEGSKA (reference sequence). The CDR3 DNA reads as TGCAGTGGGACAGAGAGCGTTTACGAGCAGTACTTC. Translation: CSGTESVYEQYF.

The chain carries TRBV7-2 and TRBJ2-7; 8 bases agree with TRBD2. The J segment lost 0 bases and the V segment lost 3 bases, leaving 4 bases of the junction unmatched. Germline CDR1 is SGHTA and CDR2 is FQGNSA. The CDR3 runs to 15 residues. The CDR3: CASSFSGESSYEQYF. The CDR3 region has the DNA TGTGCCAGCAGCTTTAGCGGGGAAAGCTCCTACGAGCAGTACTTC.

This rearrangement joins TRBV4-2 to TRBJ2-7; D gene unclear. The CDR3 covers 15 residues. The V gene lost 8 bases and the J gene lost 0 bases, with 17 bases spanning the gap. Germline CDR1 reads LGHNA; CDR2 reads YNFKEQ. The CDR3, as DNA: TGTGCCAGCGAGATTAGCCACCAAAGCTCCTACGAGCAGTACTTC. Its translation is CASEISHQSSYEQYF.

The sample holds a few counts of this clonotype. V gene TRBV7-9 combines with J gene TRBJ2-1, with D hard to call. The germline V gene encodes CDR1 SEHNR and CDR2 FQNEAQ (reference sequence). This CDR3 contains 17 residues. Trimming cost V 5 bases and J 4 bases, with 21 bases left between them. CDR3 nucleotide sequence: TGTGCCAGCAGCACCTCCCCCATCACAACGGAATACAATGAGCAGTTCTTC. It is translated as CASSTSPITTEYNEQFF.

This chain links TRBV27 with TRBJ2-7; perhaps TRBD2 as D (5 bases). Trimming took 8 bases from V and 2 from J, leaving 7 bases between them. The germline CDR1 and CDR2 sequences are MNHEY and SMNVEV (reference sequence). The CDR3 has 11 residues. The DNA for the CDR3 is TGTGCCAGCGGAGCGGCCTACGAGCAGTACTTC. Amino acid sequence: CASGAAYEQYF.

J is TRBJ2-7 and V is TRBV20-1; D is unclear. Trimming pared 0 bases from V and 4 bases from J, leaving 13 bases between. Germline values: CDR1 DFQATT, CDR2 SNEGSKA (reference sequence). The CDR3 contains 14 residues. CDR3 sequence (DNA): TGCAGTGCTAGAGACCCCCCCTACCTTTACGAGCAGTACTTC. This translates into CSARDPPYLYEQYF.